The clone carrying this TCR beta chain came up once. An input of roughly 0.5 to 1 ug of RNA was subjected to reverse transcription using random hexamers. TCRdb reanalysed the immunoSEQ multiplex PCR reads using MiXCR and keeps one entry per CDR3 protein. The data hold about 200,000 distinct CDR3 sequences, with just under 95% observed a single time. This sample stems from a study of CD8 T cells in Susac syndrome. The sample consisted of CD4+ T cells from PBMCs. The sequence was obtained from a human donor with multiple sclerosis.

Written as DNA, the CDR3 is TGTGCCAGCAGTCCGGACAGGGGCGAGCAGTACTTC. It translates to CASSPDRGEQYF. The V call is TRBV27, the J call TRBJ2-7; 9 bases are shared with TRBD1. The junction had 2 bases not matched to a gene; V was cut back by 5 bases and J by 6 bases. Looked up from germline, CDR1 is MNHEY and CDR2 is SMNVEV (reference sequence). This CDR3 is built from 12 residues.